This T cell receptor beta chain was captured in a study of blood T cell repertoires in COVID-19. The CDR3 loop spans 15 amino acids. Trimming took off 0 bases at V and 4 bases at J, with 12 bases between the two ends. CDR1 SEHNR and CDR2 FQNEAQ come from the germline V gene (reference sequence). Authors' processing steps: Amplification from reference gene primers served as the basis for estimated nucleated cell counts. Some clones are missing from TCRdb's copy, which holds only in-frame ones; the method was immunoSEQ multiplex PCR. V, J and clone size reflect that table, while D and trimming were determined from the DNA. Of 120,000 to 150,000 clones in the sample, about 90% were seen once.

The source material was PBMCs or T cells enriched from blood (not recorded which). V usage is TRBV7-9 and J usage is TRBJ1-2; D is possibly TRBD1 (5 bases). The sequence derives from a woman between 40 and 55 years old who had been exposed to COVID-19. This CDR3 is CASSLANTGPYGYTF. The CDR3 DNA is TGTGCCAGCAGCTTAGCGAACACAGGACCCTATGGCTACACCTTC.